This TCR beta chain was sequenced during a study of CD8 T cells in Susac syndrome. Sequencing of TCR beta drew on CD8+ and CD4+ T cells from blood. With respect to this clonotype: Its antigen is currently unknown.

Germline V gives CDR1 SEHNR, CDR2 FQNEAQ (reference sequence). V lost 5 bases and J lost 5, with 15 bases in between. This CDR3 is 14 amino acids long. Study-wide points: There was no clonal expansion in the CD4+ T cell repertoires of Susac syndrome. The study admitted that it had a relatively small number of individuals in its TCR sequencing and HLA analysis.

RNA totalling roughly 0.45 to 1 ug underwent reverse transcription with random hexamers. Multiplex immunoSEQ PCR targeted 54 Vbeta and 13 Jbeta TCR beta segments. TCRdb re-called the immunoSEQ multiplex PCR reads through MiXCR, storing one row per CDR3 protein. The sample yields 95,000 to 150,000 distinct CDR3 sequences, over 90% seen once. This TCR derives from a human donor with Susac syndrome. The sample consisted of CD4+ T cells from PBMCs. The rearrangement uses TRBV7-9 and TRBJ1-1; D not resolved. CDR3 loop: CASSQAHLGTEAFF. The CDR3 DNA is TGTGCCAGCAGCCAAGCACACCTGGGGACTGAAGCTTTCTTT.